Each of the 20 T cell receptor beta chains below was sequenced from the same sample in a study of cytomegalovirus exposure and HLA in healthy donors. Clones were sequenced by immunoSEQ multiplex PCR, and TCRdb holds only the in-frame ones, with some missing. The top ten hold more than 3.5% of the sample, which has under 200,000 clones, roughly 90% seen once. The material sequenced was PBMCs. Receptors originate from a man aged 18 to 30 in good health and CMV-seropositive.

The genes are TRBV7-6 and TRBJ2-7, with TRBD2 matching over 7 bases. CDR3 length equals 15 residues. Per the germline V gene, CDR1 is SGHVS and CDR2 is FNYEAQ. Trimming removed 5 bases from V and 1 base from J; junction bases left unmatched: 8. CDR3: CASSPLAAESYEQYF. CDR3 sequence (DNA): TGTGCCAGCAGCCCCCTAGCGGCTGAGTCCTACGAGCAGTACTTC.

The chain carries TRBV2 and TRBJ2-3; 8 bases are shared with TRBD2. V shed 7 bases and J 14 bases; nucleotides not matched to a gene: 8. Germline V CDR1 and CDR2: SNHLY, FYNNEI. The CDR3 has 11 amino acids. CDR3 in amino acids: CASTSGYKPYF. The CDR3 DNA is TGTGCCAGCACTAGCGGGTATAAACCGTATTTT.

The chain uses TRBV14 and TRBJ2-1, with 10 bases lining up with TRBD2. The CDR3 spans 15 residues. J lost 7 bases, V lost 4 bases, and 7 bases had no gene match. From germline, CDR1 is SGHDN and CDR2 FVKESK. This chain's CDR3 is CASSPLAGVRNEQFF. CDR3 bases: TGTGCCAGCAGCCCTCTAGCGGGAGTTCGGAATGAGCAGTTCTTC.

This clone has just one count. The chain combines TRBV4-1 with TRBJ2-1; D is ambiguous. Trimming stripped 4 bases from V and 0 bases from J, with 7 bases between. The CDR3 sequence is 14 residues long. CDR1 MGHRA and CDR2 YSYEKL come from the germline V gene. CDR3 bases: TGCGCCAGCAGCCGTACTATCTCCTACAATGAGCAGTTCTTC. Its protein product is CASSRTISYNEQFF.

The chain recombines TRBV25-1 with TRBJ1-4; 10 nucleotides line up with TRBD1. The CDR3 contains 15 residues. J gave up 3 bases and V 3 bases, and 1 base lay outside the gene matches. Germline V lookup: CDR1 MGHDK, CDR2 SYGVNS. For the CDR3, the DNA is TGTGCCAGCAGTGAGACAGGGGGCCCTAATGAAAAACTGTTTTTT. This sequence encodes CASSETGGPNEKLFF.

The V gene is TRBV6-5, the J gene TRBJ2-7; D is perhaps TRBD2 (5 bases). Trimming took off 2 bases at V and 3 bases at J, with 14 bases between the two ends. The V gene's germline CDR1 is MNHEY and CDR2 SVGAGI. The CDR3 has 15 residues. The CDR3, as DNA: TGTGCCAGCAGTTACGCGGCGGGTGCTTTCTACGAGCAGTACTTC. This sequence encodes CASSYAAGAFYEQYF.

This clone has a single count. The chain employs TRBV27 and TRBJ2-5; 15 nucleotides match TRBD2. The CDR3 is 15 residues long. Germline V CDR1 and CDR2: MNHEY, SMNVEV (reference sequence). J gave up 7 bases and V 5 bases, and 5 bases lay outside the gene matches. CDR3 in amino acids: CASSIQGLAGGTQYF. The CDR3 DNA reads TGTGCCAGCAGTATACAGGGACTAGCGGGAGGGACCCAGTACTTC.

The V gene is TRBV4-1, the J gene TRBJ1-1, with D unresolved. The CDR3 is 18 residues long. Germline V lookup: CDR1 MGHRA, CDR2 YSYEKL. Trimming took off 0 bases at V and 1 base at J, with 18 bases between the two ends. This chain's CDR3 is CASSQDILRSQSNTEAFF. The DNA for the CDR3 is TGCGCCAGCAGCCAAGATATTTTAAGGAGCCAGTCGAACACTGAAGCTTTCTTT.

The V gene is TRBV5-5, the J gene TRBJ1-3; a possible D gene is TRBD1 (6 bases). Deletions cut 4 bases from V and 4 bases from J, with 12 bases between. The CDR3 loop spans 14 amino acids. Looked up from germline, CDR1 is SGHKS and CDR2 is YYEKEE (reference sequence). The CDR3 DNA follows: TGTGCCAGCAGCCAATGGGGGGGCGGAAACACCATATATTTT. Translating gives CASSQWGGGNTIYF.

The rearrangement links TRBV5-1 to TRBJ2-5; TRBD2 matches 12 bases. This CDR3 has 14 amino acids. J gave up 4 bases and V 4 bases, and 2 bases lay outside the gene matches. Per the germline V gene, CDR1 is SGHRS and CDR2 is YFSETQ. The CDR3, as DNA: TGCGCCAGCAGCCCGGGACTAGCGGGAGAGACCCAGTACTTC. This translates into CASSPGLAGETQYF.

This clone was picked up a small number of times. The rearrangement joins TRBV6-1 to TRBJ2-1, with 11 bases identical to TRBD2. The junction had 5 bases not matched to a gene; V was cut back by 5 bases and J by 5 bases. The germline V gene has CDR1 MNHNS and CDR2 SASEGT. This CDR3 is 15 amino acids long. The CDR3 nucleotides read TGTGCCAGCAGTATAGCGGGAGGGCCCAACAATGAGCAGTTCTTC. This codes for CASSIAGGPNNEQFF.

The V and J genes are TRBV5-1 and TRBJ2-3, with D possibly being TRBD2 (5 bases). The CDR3 runs to 15 residues. CDR1 and CDR2 from the germline V gene are SGHRS and YFSETQ. The V end lost 0 bases, the J end lost 2 bases, and 10 bases lay between the germline ends. This CDR3 reads CASSLVGDHTDTQYF. CDR3 nucleotides: TGCGCCAGCAGCTTGGTGGGAGACCACACAGATACGCAGTATTTT.

This clone was seen more than once but under ten times. V gene TRBV5-1 combines with J gene TRBJ1-2; D ambiguous. Between the trimmed V and J ends, which lost 1 base and 6 bases, there was a span of 16 bases. This CDR3 is built from 15 residues. CDR1 and CDR2 from the germline V gene are SGHRS and YFSETQ. The CDR3: CASSLKLAFYDGYTF. CDR3 DNA: TGCGCCAGCAGCTTGAAACTTGCCTTTTACGATGGCTACACCTTC.

The rearrangement links TRBV7-8 to TRBJ2-7; TRBD2 matches at 12 bases. Trimming took 5 bases from V and 5 from J; bases not matched to a gene: 16. In germline, CDR1 is SGHVS, CDR2 FQNEAQ. The CDR3 spans 18 residues. In DNA form, the CDR3 reads TGTGCCAGCAGCCAAGCCCTCCGGCTAGCGGGAGGGCGTCACGAGCAGTACTTC. Amino acids: CASSQALRLAGGRHEQYF.

V and J are TRBV30 and TRBJ2-7; 8 bases map to TRBD2. The V segment lost 1 base and the J segment 2 bases; nucleotides outside the gene matches: 1. This CDR3 spans 13 amino acids. Germline V CDR1 and CDR2: GTSNPN, SVGIG (reference sequence). For the CDR3, the DNA is TGTGCCTGGAGTGCAGCGGGAGCCTACGAGCAGTACTTC. It specifies CAWSAAGAYEQYF.

The rearrangement links TRBV9 to TRBJ2-7, with TRBD1 as a possible D gene (6 bases). Trimming removed 1 base from V and 6 bases from J, with 11 bases in between. The germline gives CDR1 SGDLS, CDR2 YYNGEE. The CDR3 has 13 amino acids. DNA of the CDR3: TGTGCCAGCAGCGTATATCAGGGGAGCGAGCAGTACTTC. Amino acid sequence: CASSVYQGSEQYF.

This chain joins TRBV30 and TRBJ1-1; D call uncertain. This CDR3 has 13 amino acids. Germline CDR1 is GTSNPN and CDR2 is SVGIG (reference sequence). Trimming took off 0 bases at V and 4 bases at J, with 9 bases between the two ends. DNA for the CDR3: TGTGCCTGGAGTGTCCATCCCGGCACTGAAGCTTTCTTT. This sequence encodes CAWSVHPGTEAFF.

The rearrangement uses TRBV6-1 and TRBJ2-5; tentatively, D is TRBD1 (5 bases). CDR1 and CDR2 (germline): MNHNS, SASEGT. The CDR3 extends over 16 amino acids. V shed 1 base and J shed 1 base, with 13 bases lying between them. The DNA for the CDR3 is TGTGCCAGCAGTGAAGGGGGCCGAAGAATCCAAGAGACCCAGTACTTC. Protein sequence: CASSEGGRRIQETQYF.

This rearrangement joins TRBV6-1 to TRBJ2-7, with TRBD2 as a possible D gene (6 bases). V lost 7 bases and J lost 2, with 12 bases in between. This CDR3 is built from 13 residues. The germline V gene encodes CDR1 MNHNS and CDR2 SASEGT. CDR3: CASTLEGPYEQYF. The CDR3, as DNA: TGTGCCAGCACCTTGGAGGGACCCTACGAGCAGTACTTC.

The V call is TRBV29-1, the J call TRBJ1-2; 7 bases map to TRBD1. V lost 7 bases, J lost 3 bases, and 14 bases stayed unmatched. This CDR3 has 15 residues. Per the germline V gene, CDR1 is SQVTM and CDR2 is ANQGSEA. The CDR3 is CSAPGEEGAHYGYTF. The CDR3 DNA sequence: TGCAGCGCCCCCGGCGAGGAGGGGGCACACTATGGCTACACCTTC.